The clone carrying this T cell receptor (beta chain) was picked up a small number of times. Antigen specificity is unknown. The data originate from a study of beta chain features in type 1 diabetes. Study-wide findings and caveats: When cDNA is sequenced, cells with high TCR expression could be over-represented.

A CD45RO/CCR7/CD25/CD127/CD95/CD27 panel sorted naive, central memory, regulatory and stem cell-like memory CD4+ cells. All sorted populations exceeded 95% purity. Of the isolated RNA, all was reverse transcribed, and so the sequenced material was expressed TCRB transcripts. Approximately 3.5 million reads per sample on average were obtained from naive, central memory and regulatory T cell samples. The table came from immunoSEQ multiplex PCR; TCRdb's copy has only in-frame clones and leaves some out. The sample lists around 250,000 clones, about 25% occurring once. The material sequenced was central memory CD4+ T cells from blood. The sequence derives from a man in his thirties or forties in good health.

The CDR3 here is CASGRWTPTYEQYF. The DNA for the CDR3 is TGTGCCTCGGGACGCTGGACACCTACCTACGAGCAGTACTTC. This sequence joins TRBV30 and TRBJ2-7, with D perhaps assigned TRBD1 or TRBD2 (5 bases each). The germline V gene has CDR1 GTSNPN and CDR2 SVGIG (reference sequence). Trimming stripped 7 bases from V and 2 bases from J, with 18 bases between. The CDR3 contains 14 residues. Complete variable domain (other parts from reference TRBV30 and TRBJ2-7): SQTIHQWPATLVQPVGSPLSLECTVEGTSNPNLYWYRQAAGRGLQLLFYSVGIGQISSEVPQNLSASRPQDRQFILSSKKLLLSDSGFYLCASGRWTPTYEQYFGPGTRLTVT.